This T cell receptor beta chain was recorded in a study of cytomegalovirus exposure and HLA in healthy donors. Study summary: Ancestry clustering placed around 81% of 300 to 400 genotyped donors in the Caucasian-associated cluster.

Study outcomes and limitations: Earlier results showed most TCR beta V segments being productive about 87% or about 30% of the time. Most CMV-associated TCR beta chains appeared HLA-restricted in a later analysis.

About this clone: Its antigen is not known.

With 60 Vbeta and 13 Jbeta primers, the PCR was carried out. TCRdb keeps only in-frame clones here, not all; method: immunoSEQ multiplex PCR. Of 200,000 to 250,000 clones in the sample, about 83% are singletons; the top ten hold 1.3%. Germline-derived CDR1 and CDR2 are SGHTA and FQGNSA. The ends were cut back, 5 bases at V and 2 bases at J, with 13 bases in the middle. The CDR3 loop spans 15 amino acids. The sequencing sample was made of PBMCs. The chain carries TRBV7-2 and TRBJ2-1; TRBD2 might be the D (5 bases). The sequence came from a human donor in good health. The CDR3 sequence is CASSLLESPYNEQFF. CDR3 DNA sequence: TGTGCCAGCAGCCTACTAGAAAGCCCCTACAATGAGCAGTTCTTC.